Listed below are T cell receptor beta chains from one sample, sequenced in a study of blood T cell repertoires in COVID-19. TCRdb's copy holds only in-frame clones and misses some; the assay was immunoSEQ multiplex PCR. The data contain tens of thousands of clones, more than 70% of them singletons. Sequencing was carried out using peripheral blood. All receptors derive from a man between 45 and 60 years old with active COVID-19. The CDR3 runs from the conserved cysteine through the conserved F or W.

TRBV14	TRBJ1-1	CASSQAGMNTEAFF
TRBV14	TRBJ1-2	CASSQGTGTGRYTF
TRBV25-1	TRBJ1-1	CASSESAQGGAFF
TRBV12-5	TRBJ1-2	CASGLGQGIVGYTF
TRBV5-6	TRBJ1-1	CASSRVRAEYEAFF
TRBV19	TRBJ1-1	CASRRGGTEAFF
TRBV15	TRBJ1-6	CATSRGTPNNSPLHF
TRBV21-1	TRBJ2-7	CASSKQRGSYEQYF
TRBV7-3	TRBJ2-3	CASSEGLSDTQYF
TRBV7-9	TRBJ2-4	CASSLAADRAKNIQYF
TRBV9	TRBJ1-1	CASSARQGRWNTEAFF
TRBV7-9	TRBJ2-7	CASSLGGDFWEQYF
TRBV24-1	TRBJ2-6	CATSDRPVSGANVLTF
TRBV9	TRBJ1-1	CASSPRTVNSEAFF
TRBV5-1	TRBJ1-3	CASSLEPGSGNTIYF
TRBV7-2	TRBJ1-5	CASSFGGTSNQPQHF
TRBV27	TRBJ2-1	CASDTRVEQFF
TRBV6-6	TRBJ1-2	CASSSQGARGYTF
TRBV6-5	TRBJ1-2	CASSLGQGTNGYTF
TRBV15	TRBJ2-5	CATSWGLAGGKQETQYF
TRBV18	TRBJ1-1	CASSQRGQGAFF
TRBV5-6	TRBJ1-3	CASSLSGRYTIYF
TRBV4-1	TRBJ2-7	CASSQRHDNTYEQYF
TRBV19	TRBJ2-7	CASTSSGLREQYF
TRBV10-1	TRBJ2-2	CASSDWASGTNTGELFF
TRBV18	TRBJ2-7	CASGEVGLPYEQYF
TRBV7-9	TRBJ2-4	CASSPLGRAANNIQYF
TRBV5-4	TRBJ2-2	CASSSPRGRTGELFF
TRBV4-1	TRBJ2-5	CASSPPDRGQETQYF
TRBV19	TRBJ2-2	CASTRTANTGELFF
TRBV19	TRBJ2-7	CASSIGTGYPYEQYF
TRBV7-2	TRBJ2-3	CASSLTFSGGAGTDTQYF
TRBV29-1	TRBJ2-1	CSVASGTRIMWEQFF
TRBV5-1	TRBJ2-1	CASSFNLAGEQFF
TRBV5-8	TRBJ2-1	CASSISIGGSYNEQFF
TRBV20-1	TRBJ2-1	CSASFPSGRASNEQFF
TRBV7-2	TRBJ2-3	CASSLASGVAAYTQYF
TRBV7-2	TRBJ1-6	CASSKKVGQVNSPLHF
TRBV28	TRBJ1-5	CASSRQGQPQHF
TRBV20-1	TRBJ2-1	CSASGTSGSNYNEQFF
TRBV7-2	TRBJ2-5	CASSLIAGPSIETQYF
TRBV2	TRBJ1-2	CASSEFPGVGYGYTF
TRBV5-4	TRBJ2-1	CASHSGRNEQFF